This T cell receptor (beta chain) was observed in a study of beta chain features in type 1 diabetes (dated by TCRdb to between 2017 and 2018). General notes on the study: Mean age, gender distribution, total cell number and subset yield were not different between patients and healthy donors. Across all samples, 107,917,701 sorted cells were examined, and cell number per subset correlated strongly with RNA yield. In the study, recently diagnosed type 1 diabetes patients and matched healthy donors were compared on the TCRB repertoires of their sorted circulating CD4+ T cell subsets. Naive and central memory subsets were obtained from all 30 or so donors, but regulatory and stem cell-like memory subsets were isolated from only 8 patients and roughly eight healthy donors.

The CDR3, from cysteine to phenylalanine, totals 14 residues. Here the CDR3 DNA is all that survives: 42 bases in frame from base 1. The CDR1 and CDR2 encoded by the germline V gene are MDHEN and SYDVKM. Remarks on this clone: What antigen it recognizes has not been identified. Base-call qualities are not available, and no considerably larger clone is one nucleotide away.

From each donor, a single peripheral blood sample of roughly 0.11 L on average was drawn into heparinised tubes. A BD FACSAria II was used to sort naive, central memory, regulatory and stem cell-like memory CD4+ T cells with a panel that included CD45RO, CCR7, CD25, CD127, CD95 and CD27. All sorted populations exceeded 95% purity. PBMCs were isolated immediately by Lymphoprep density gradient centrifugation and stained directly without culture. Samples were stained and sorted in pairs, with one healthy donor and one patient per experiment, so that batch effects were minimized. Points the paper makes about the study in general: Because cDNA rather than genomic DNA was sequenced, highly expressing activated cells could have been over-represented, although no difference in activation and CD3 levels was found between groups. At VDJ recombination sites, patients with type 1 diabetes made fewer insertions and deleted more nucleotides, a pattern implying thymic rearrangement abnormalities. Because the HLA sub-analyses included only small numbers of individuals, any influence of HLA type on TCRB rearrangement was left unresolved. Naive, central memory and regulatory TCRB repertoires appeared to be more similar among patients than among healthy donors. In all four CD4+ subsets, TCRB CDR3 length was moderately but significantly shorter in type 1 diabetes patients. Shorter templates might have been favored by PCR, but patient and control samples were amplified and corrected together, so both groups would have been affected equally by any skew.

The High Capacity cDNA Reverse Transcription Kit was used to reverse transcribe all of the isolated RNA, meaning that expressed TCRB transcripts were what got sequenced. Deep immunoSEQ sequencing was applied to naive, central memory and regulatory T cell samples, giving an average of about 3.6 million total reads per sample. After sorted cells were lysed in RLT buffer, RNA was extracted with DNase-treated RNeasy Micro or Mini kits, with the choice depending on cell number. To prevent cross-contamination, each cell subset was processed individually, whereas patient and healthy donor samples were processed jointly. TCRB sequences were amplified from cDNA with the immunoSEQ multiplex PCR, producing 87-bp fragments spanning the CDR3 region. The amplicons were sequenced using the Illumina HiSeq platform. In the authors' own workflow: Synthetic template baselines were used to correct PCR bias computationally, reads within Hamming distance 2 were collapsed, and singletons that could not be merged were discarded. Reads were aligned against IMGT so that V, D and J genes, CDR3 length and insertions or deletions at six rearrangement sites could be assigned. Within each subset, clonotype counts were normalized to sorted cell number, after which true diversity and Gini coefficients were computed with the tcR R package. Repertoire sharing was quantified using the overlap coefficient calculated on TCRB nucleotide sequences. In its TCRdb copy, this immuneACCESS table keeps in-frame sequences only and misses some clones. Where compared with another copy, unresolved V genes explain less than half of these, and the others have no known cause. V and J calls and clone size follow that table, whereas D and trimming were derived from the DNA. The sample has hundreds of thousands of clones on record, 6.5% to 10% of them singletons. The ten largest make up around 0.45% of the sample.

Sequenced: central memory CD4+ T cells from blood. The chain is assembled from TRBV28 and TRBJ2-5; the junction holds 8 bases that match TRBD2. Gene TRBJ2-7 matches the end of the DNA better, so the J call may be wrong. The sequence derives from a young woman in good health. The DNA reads TGTGCCAGCAGTTTCACGGGAGGGTTCTACGAGCAGTACTTC. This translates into CASSFTGGFYEQYF.